Many counts were recorded for the clone carrying this T cell receptor beta chain. The V segment lost 3 bases and the J segment 3 bases; nucleotides outside the gene matches: 4. The germline V gene has CDR1 SGHRS and CDR2 YFSETQ. This CDR3 has 15 amino acids. These data originate in a study of blood T cells in healthy people across ages. For the second PCR, which ran for about 6 to 11 cycles, a sample-barcoded 5' primer and a J-beta primer mix were used. TCRdb passed the 5' RACE reads through MiXCR, listing each CDR3 protein once. The table includes approximately 2,000,000 distinct CDR3 sequences, about 39% detected once.

The sample comprised blood. The sequence came from a human donor in good health. V and J are TRBV5-1 and TRBJ1-4, with 8 positions matching TRBD1. CDR3 residues: CASSSQGAANEKLFF. The CDR3 nucleotides read TGCGCCAGCAGCTCCCAGGGGGCGGCTAATGAAAAACTGTTTTTT.